This T cell receptor beta chain was captured by sequencing in a study of cytomegalovirus exposure and HLA in healthy donors. Study as a whole: The approximately 710 first-cohort repertoires and the 120 or so validation repertoires shared the same platform, a later analysis reported.

TCRdb's table, derived via immunoSEQ multiplex PCR, lists solely in-frame clones and lacks some. Here the sample spans some 150,000 clones, about 91% being singletons. The donors belonged to the roughly 130-subject validation cohort, separate from the roughly 710-subject first cohort. The sequence was obtained from a man aged 18 to 30 in good health and CMV-seropositive. The sample comprised PBMCs.

The CDR3 bases are TGCGCCAGCAGCTTTTCACAATCTGGGGCCAACGTCCTGACTTTC. Protein sequence: CASSFSQSGANVLTF. The chain joins TRBV5-1 to TRBJ2-6; D gene unclear. CDR3 length: 15 residues. The germline V gene encodes CDR1 SGHRS and CDR2 YFSETQ. V lost 2 bases and J 1 base, leaving 7 bases between the germline ends. Full variable domain (remainder filled in from reference TRBV5-1 and TRBJ2-6): KAGVTQTPRYLIKTRGQQVTLSCSPISGHRSVSWYQQTPGQGLQFLFEYFSETQRNKGNFPGRFSGRQFSNSRSEMNVSTLELGDSALYLCASSFSQSGANVLTFGAGSRLTVL.